The 6 T cell receptor beta chains reported below all come from one sample, sequenced in a study of blood T cell repertoires in COVID-19. Sequencing used immunoSEQ multiplex PCR; TCRdb keeps in-frame clones, though not all of them. This sample has some 390,000 clones, with around 89% found just once. The sample was PBMCs or T cells enriched from blood (not recorded which). These receptors were obtained from a man aged 30 to 45 who had recovered from COVID-19.

The DNA for the CDR3 is TGTGCCAGCAGCTTAAGCGGGAGGGCAGACAATGAGCAGTTCTTC. It encodes CASSLSGRADNEQFF. The J gene is TRBJ2-1, the V gene TRBV7-6; 10 bases are a match to TRBD2. The germline V gene encodes CDR1 SGHVS and CDR2 FNYEAQ. CDR3 size: 15 residues. The V and J ends lost 2 bases and 5 bases, in that order; junction bases with no gene match: 3.

The rearrangement links TRBV29-1 to TRBJ2-3; D remains unclear. CDR3 length equals 13 residues. Germline V lookup: CDR1 SQVTM, CDR2 ANQGSEA. Deletions cut 6 bases from V and 1 base from J, with 11 bases between. The CDR3 spells CSVLPAGTDTQYF. In DNA, the CDR3 is TGCAGCGTGCTCCCGGCGGGCACAGATACGCAGTATTTT.

This chain connects TRBV7-3 to TRBJ2-1; 10 bases are a match to TRBD1. The length of the CDR3 is 15 residues. The V segment lost 5 bases and the J segment 6 bases; nucleotides outside the gene matches: 7. Germline CDR1 SGHTA, CDR2 FQGTGA. The DNA for the CDR3 is TGTGCCAGCAGCCTCCCGGACAGGGGGATCAATGAGCAGTTCTTC. It translates to CASSLPDRGINEQFF.

The chain links TRBV13 to TRBJ1-1; 7 bases line up with TRBD1. The germline V gene has CDR1 PRHDT and CDR2 FYEKMQ (reference sequence). CDR3 length equals 14 residues. J was trimmed by 7 bases and V by 5 bases; bases with no gene match: 10. The CDR3 DNA follows: TGTGCCAGCAGCATACAGGGGAATCTGGGTGAAGCTTTCTTT. It yields the protein CASSIQGNLGEAFF. Using reference TRBV13 and TRBJ1-1 for the parts outside the CDR3, the full variable domain is AAGVIQSPRHLIKEKRETATLKCYPIPRHDTVYWYQQGPGQDPQFLISFYEKMQSDKGSIPDRFSAQQFSDYHSELNMSSLELGDSALYFCASSIQGNLGEAFFGQGTRLTVV.

This chain connects TRBV19 to TRBJ1-1, with TRBD1 matching 7 bases. The germline V gene has CDR1 LNHDA and CDR2 SQIVND (reference sequence). Germline trimming cut 4 bases from V and 7 bases from J; bases unmatched to any gene: 3. The CDR3 length is 12 residues. The CDR3 sequence is CASSTRDSEAFF. CDR3 coding DNA: TGTGCCAGTAGTACCAGGGACAGTGAAGCTTTCTTT.

The chain carries TRBV7-9 and TRBJ2-7, with 9 bases fitting TRBD1. Germline V gene sequence: CDR1 SEHNR, CDR2 FQNEAQ (reference sequence). V gave up 3 bases and J gave up 3 bases; unmatched junction bases: 6. CDR3 length: 15 amino acids. CDR3 sequence reads: CASSFFGDRDYEQYF. CDR3 bases: TGTGCCAGCAGCTTTTTTGGGGACAGGGACTACGAGCAGTACTTC.